The clone carrying this TCR beta chain was seen ten or more times. With 3 bases removed from V and 7 bases from J, the gap between germline ends came to 8 bases. The CDR3 runs to 12 residues. Germline CDR1 and CDR2: MNHEY and SMNVEV (reference sequence). TCRdb re-analysed the 5' RACE reads in MiXCR, keeping a single row per CDR3 protein. This table has some 50,000 distinct CDR3 sequences, 25% to 35% appearing once. The entry originates in a study of T-cell memory formation after mild COVID-19. Sequencing was done on a sample of PBMCs or a T cell subset sorted from them (not recorded which). J is TRBJ2-3 and V is TRBV27; D gene uncertain. This TCR derives from a man aged 18 to 29 who had mild COVID-19 (a few samples of this study predate the infection). Cell type and time point are not known. CDR3 protein: CASSLGGHTQYF. The CDR3 DNA reads as TGTGCCAGCAGTTTGGGCGGTCATACGCAGTATTTT.